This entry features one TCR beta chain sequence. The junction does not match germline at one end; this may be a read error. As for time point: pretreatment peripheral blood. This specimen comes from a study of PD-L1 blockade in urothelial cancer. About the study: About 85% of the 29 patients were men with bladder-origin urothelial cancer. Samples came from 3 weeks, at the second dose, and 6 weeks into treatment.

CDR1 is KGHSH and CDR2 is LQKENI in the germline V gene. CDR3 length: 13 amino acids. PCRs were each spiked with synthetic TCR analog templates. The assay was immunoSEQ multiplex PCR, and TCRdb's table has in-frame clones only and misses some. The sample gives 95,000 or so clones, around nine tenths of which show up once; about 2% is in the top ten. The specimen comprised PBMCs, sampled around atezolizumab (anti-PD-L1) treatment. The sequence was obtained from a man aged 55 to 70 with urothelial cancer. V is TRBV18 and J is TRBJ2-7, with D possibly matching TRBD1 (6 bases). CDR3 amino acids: CATSGAAAYEQYF. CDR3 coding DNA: TGTGCCACCTCAGGGGCAGCCGCCTACGAGCAGTACTTC.